This entry lists 22 T cell receptor beta chains sequenced from one sample in a study of shared clonotypes between healthy human individuals (TCRdb year 2020). The library relied on the immunoSEQ multiplex PCR assay. TCRdb obtained this table from immuneACCESS and retained in-frame rearrangements with V and J assigned. These tables miss some clones; where compared with another copy, unresolved V genes account for less than half of the shortfall, and the remainder is unexplained. Within this sample are hundreds of thousands of clones, with about 80% of them counted one time only. The ten biggest clones cover about 12% of the sample. What was sequenced was PBMCs. Receptors originate from a woman in her thirties or forties in good health. Some clones in this sample may be carry-over from other donors' samples.

The chain combines TRBV6-1 with TRBJ1-2, with unresolved D. Trimming left V 3 bases short and J 6 bases short, with 8 bases between. This CDR3 spans 12 amino acids. Per the germline V gene, CDR1 is MNHNS and CDR2 is SASEGT. The CDR3 DNA sequence: TGTGCCAGCAGTGATTGGCGAGATGGCTACACCTTC. Its protein product is CASSDWRDGYTF.

The chain recombines TRBV4-1 with TRBJ1-2, with no clear D. Germline loops: CDR1 MGHRA, CDR2 YSYEKL. The CDR3 loop spans 14 amino acids. Trimming took 4 bases from V and 2 from J, leaving 11 bases between them. The CDR3 DNA is TGCGCCAGCAGCCCCCCGGGGAGGAACTATGGCTACACCTTC. Amino acids: CASSPPGRNYGYTF.

The chain employs TRBV18 and TRBJ2-2, with TRBD1 as a possible D gene (5 bases). Looked up from germline, CDR1 is KGHSH and CDR2 is LQKENI. V shed 0 bases and J shed 6 bases, with 11 bases lying between them. This CDR3 is 15 amino acids long. This CDR3 is CASSPPFQGSGELFF. CDR3 in DNA: TGTGCCAGCTCACCACCGTTCCAGGGTTCCGGGGAGCTGTTTTTT.

The chain uses TRBV15 and TRBJ1-6; D is unresolved. This CDR3 is 13 amino acids long. Germline CDR1 LNHNV, CDR2 YYDKDF (reference sequence). The V gene lost 0 bases and the J gene lost 7 bases, with 4 bases spanning the gap. CDR3 DNA: TGTGCCACCAGCAGAGACCCAAATTCACCCCTCCACTTT. As protein: CATSRDPNSPLHF.

This sequence joins TRBV7-2 and TRBJ1-4; TRBD1 matches at 7 bases. Per the germline V gene, CDR1 is SGHTA and CDR2 is FQGNSA. Trimming removed 4 bases from V and 3 bases from J; junction bases left unmatched: 2. CDR3 length: 14 residues. The CDR3 DNA follows: TGTGCCAGCAGCTCCGGGACAGCTAATGAAAAACTGTTTTTT. Protein product: CASSSGTANEKLFF.

The V and J genes are TRBV5-1 and TRBJ2-5; possibly TRBD1 for D (8 bases). The CDR3 has 15 residues. The ends were cut back, 4 bases at V and 4 bases at J, with 17 bases in the middle. Germline CDR1 reads SGHRS; CDR2 reads YFSETQ. The CDR3 DNA reads as TGCGCCAGCAGCCACGGACAGGGAGGGGGAGAGACCCAGTACTTC. Its translation: CASSHGQGGGETQYF.

This chain joins TRBV4-1 and TRBJ1-2, with a tentative D call TRBD1 (6 bases). Between the trimmed V and J ends, which lost 4 bases and 4 bases, there was a span of 13 bases. CDR1 and CDR2 (germline): MGHRA, YSYEKL. The CDR3 consists of 14 residues. CDR3 amino acids: CASSPAGVAYGYTF. DNA for the CDR3: TGCGCCAGCAGCCCAGCAGGGGTGGCCTATGGCTACACCTTC.

As for this clone: A much larger clone differs from this one at a single base, so this may be a read error. The chain employs TRBV28 and TRBJ2-7, with D possibly TRBD2 on 5 matching bases. Trimming cost V 5 bases and J 2 bases, with 19 bases left between them. The CDR3 has 16 residues. Per the germline V gene, CDR1 is MDHEN and CDR2 is SYDVKM. The CDR3 spells CASSAILDGVPYEQYF. The CDR3 DNA reads TGTGCCAGCAGTGCTATACTCGACGGGGTTCCCTACGAGCAGTACTTC.

V usage is TRBV21-1 and J usage is TRBJ2-7; the table's D gene call, TRBD2, was not cross checked with the DNA. TRBV21-1 is listed as a pseudogene. The CDR3 is 19 residues long. The CDR3 spells CASSRERRTSGNHSYEQYF. CDR3 bases: TGTGCCAGCAGCAGAGAAAGAAGGACTAGCGGGAACCATTCCTACGAGCAGTACTTC.

V gene TRBV27 combines with J gene TRBJ2-7, with TRBD1 identical over 7 bases. V was pared by 5 bases and J by 3 bases, with 7 bases of the junction left unmatched. Germline V CDR1 and CDR2: MNHEY, SMNVEV (reference sequence). The CDR3 loop spans 14 amino acids. The CDR3 nucleotides are TGTGCCAGCAGTCTATACAGGGGTGGCTACGAGCAGTACTTC. Protein product: CASSLYRGGYEQYF.

This chain's CDR3 is CASRKSDSYEQYF. Here the CDR3 DNA reads TGTGCCAGCAGAAAATCGGACAGCTACGAGCAGTACTTC. The chain couples TRBV27 to TRBJ2-7; possible D gene TRBD1, 6 bases. Germline CDR1 MNHEY, CDR2 SMNVEV (reference sequence). The CDR3 consists of 13 residues. The V and J ends lost 6 bases and 3 bases respectively, with 12 bases between them.

Turning to this clone: It is likely a read error, because the conserved phenylalanine at the end of the CDR3 is missing. This chain links TRBV7-9 with TRBJ2-7; a weak D match, TRBD2 (6 bases). Trimming cost V 1 base and J 0 bases, with 10 bases left between them. Germline V CDR1 and CDR2: SEHNR, FQNEAQ (reference sequence). This CDR3 spans 15 amino acids. The CDR3 protein is CASSLEAGSSYEQYI. CDR3 bases: TGTGCCAGCAGCTTAGAGGCGGGGAGCTCCTACGAGCAGTACATC.

The chain uses TRBV29-1 and TRBJ1-1; maybe TRBD1 (6 bases). CDR3 length equals 14 residues. Looked up from germline, CDR1 is SQVTM and CDR2 is ANQGSEA. Between the trimmed V and J ends, which lost 4 bases and 4 bases, there was a span of 16 bases. The CDR3: CSVGKGGSSTEAFF. The CDR3, as DNA: TGCAGCGTTGGGAAAGGGGGTTCGAGCACTGAAGCTTTCTTT.

The chain employs TRBV7-2 and TRBJ1-3, with 8 bases identical to TRBD1. The CDR3 is 15 residues long. CDR1 is SGHTA and CDR2 is FQGNSA in the germline V gene. Trimming cost V 5 bases and J 2 bases; bases outside gene matches: 5. DNA for the CDR3: TGTGCCAGCAGCCCCTCGACAGGGGCTGGAAACACCATATATTTT. Protein: CASSPSTGAGNTIYF.

This clone came up a few times. V and J are TRBV5-1 and TRBJ2-7; a possible D gene is TRBD1 (6 bases). V was shortened by 6 bases and J by 0 bases, with 10 bases between the two germline ends. Germline V gives CDR1 SGHRS, CDR2 YFSETQ. The CDR3 is 13 residues long. The CDR3 sequence: CASTRDISYEQYF. As DNA, the CDR3 is TGCGCCAGCACTCGGGACATCTCCTACGAGCAGTACTTC.

The chain is built from TRBV5-5 and TRBJ2-5; no firm D call. CDR1 and CDR2 from the germline V gene are SGHKS and YYEKEE (reference sequence). The CDR3 is 14 residues long. The ends were cut back, 3 bases at V and 1 base at J, with 10 bases in the middle. For the CDR3, the DNA is TGTGCCAGCAGCTCGAGCCCCCTCCAAGAGACCCAGTACTTC. Amino acids: CASSSSPLQETQYF.

This rearrangement joins TRBV7-8 to TRBJ2-1; no definite D call. In germline, CDR1 is SGHVS, CDR2 FQNEAQ. This CDR3 is built from 13 residues. Trimming took off 7 bases at V and 7 bases at J, with 14 bases between the two ends. CDR3 nucleotides: TGTGCCAGCACTCTAAGGATAGAGAATGAGCAGTTCTTC. Protein product: CASTLRIENEQFF.

The chain joins TRBV5-1 to TRBJ1-2; D is unresolved. The germline V and J ends were trimmed by 1 base and 3 bases, with 13 bases remaining between them. The germline V gene has CDR1 SGHRS and CDR2 YFSETQ. There are 15 residues in the CDR3. The CDR3 nucleotides read TGCGCCAGCAGCTTGAAATGGCAGGATGACTATGGCTACACCTTC. Protein product: CASSLKWQDDYGYTF.

V gene TRBV5-4 combines with J gene TRBJ2-3; 7 bases are a match to TRBD2. The CDR3 covers 14 residues. CDR1 and CDR2 from the germline V gene are SGHNT and YYREEE (reference sequence). Germline trimming cut 3 bases from V and 2 bases from J; bases unmatched to any gene: 3. This CDR3 reads CASSSAGTTDTQYF. CDR3 nucleotides: TGTGCCAGCAGCTCAGCGGGAACCACAGATACGCAGTATTTT.

This clone has only one observation. The V and J genes are TRBV21-1 and TRBJ2-3. TRBV21-1 is marked as a pseudogene. CDR3 length: 13 amino acids. The CDR3 sequence is CASSDPSTDTQYF. In DNA, the CDR3 is TGTGCCAGCAGCGACCCGAGCACAGATACGCAGTATTTT.

The V gene is TRBV19, the J gene TRBJ2-5; 7 nucleotides match TRBD2. V was pared by 6 bases and J by 5 bases, with 3 bases of the junction left unmatched. The CDR3 extends over 12 amino acids. Germline values: CDR1 LNHDA, CDR2 SQIVND (reference sequence). CDR3 in amino acids: CASRGEGETQYF. The CDR3 DNA reads TGTGCCAGTAGAGGGGAGGGGGAGACCCAGTACTTC.

This clone was observed a single time. The chain couples TRBV5-1 to TRBJ1-5; D is ambiguous. This CDR3 has 13 residues. Trimming stripped 4 bases from V and 4 bases from J, with 9 bases between. Germline V gene sequence: CDR1 SGHRS, CDR2 YFSETQ. The DNA of the CDR3 is TGCGCCAGCAGCACAGACGGAAATCAGCCCCAGCATTTT. Its protein product is CASSTDGNQPQHF.